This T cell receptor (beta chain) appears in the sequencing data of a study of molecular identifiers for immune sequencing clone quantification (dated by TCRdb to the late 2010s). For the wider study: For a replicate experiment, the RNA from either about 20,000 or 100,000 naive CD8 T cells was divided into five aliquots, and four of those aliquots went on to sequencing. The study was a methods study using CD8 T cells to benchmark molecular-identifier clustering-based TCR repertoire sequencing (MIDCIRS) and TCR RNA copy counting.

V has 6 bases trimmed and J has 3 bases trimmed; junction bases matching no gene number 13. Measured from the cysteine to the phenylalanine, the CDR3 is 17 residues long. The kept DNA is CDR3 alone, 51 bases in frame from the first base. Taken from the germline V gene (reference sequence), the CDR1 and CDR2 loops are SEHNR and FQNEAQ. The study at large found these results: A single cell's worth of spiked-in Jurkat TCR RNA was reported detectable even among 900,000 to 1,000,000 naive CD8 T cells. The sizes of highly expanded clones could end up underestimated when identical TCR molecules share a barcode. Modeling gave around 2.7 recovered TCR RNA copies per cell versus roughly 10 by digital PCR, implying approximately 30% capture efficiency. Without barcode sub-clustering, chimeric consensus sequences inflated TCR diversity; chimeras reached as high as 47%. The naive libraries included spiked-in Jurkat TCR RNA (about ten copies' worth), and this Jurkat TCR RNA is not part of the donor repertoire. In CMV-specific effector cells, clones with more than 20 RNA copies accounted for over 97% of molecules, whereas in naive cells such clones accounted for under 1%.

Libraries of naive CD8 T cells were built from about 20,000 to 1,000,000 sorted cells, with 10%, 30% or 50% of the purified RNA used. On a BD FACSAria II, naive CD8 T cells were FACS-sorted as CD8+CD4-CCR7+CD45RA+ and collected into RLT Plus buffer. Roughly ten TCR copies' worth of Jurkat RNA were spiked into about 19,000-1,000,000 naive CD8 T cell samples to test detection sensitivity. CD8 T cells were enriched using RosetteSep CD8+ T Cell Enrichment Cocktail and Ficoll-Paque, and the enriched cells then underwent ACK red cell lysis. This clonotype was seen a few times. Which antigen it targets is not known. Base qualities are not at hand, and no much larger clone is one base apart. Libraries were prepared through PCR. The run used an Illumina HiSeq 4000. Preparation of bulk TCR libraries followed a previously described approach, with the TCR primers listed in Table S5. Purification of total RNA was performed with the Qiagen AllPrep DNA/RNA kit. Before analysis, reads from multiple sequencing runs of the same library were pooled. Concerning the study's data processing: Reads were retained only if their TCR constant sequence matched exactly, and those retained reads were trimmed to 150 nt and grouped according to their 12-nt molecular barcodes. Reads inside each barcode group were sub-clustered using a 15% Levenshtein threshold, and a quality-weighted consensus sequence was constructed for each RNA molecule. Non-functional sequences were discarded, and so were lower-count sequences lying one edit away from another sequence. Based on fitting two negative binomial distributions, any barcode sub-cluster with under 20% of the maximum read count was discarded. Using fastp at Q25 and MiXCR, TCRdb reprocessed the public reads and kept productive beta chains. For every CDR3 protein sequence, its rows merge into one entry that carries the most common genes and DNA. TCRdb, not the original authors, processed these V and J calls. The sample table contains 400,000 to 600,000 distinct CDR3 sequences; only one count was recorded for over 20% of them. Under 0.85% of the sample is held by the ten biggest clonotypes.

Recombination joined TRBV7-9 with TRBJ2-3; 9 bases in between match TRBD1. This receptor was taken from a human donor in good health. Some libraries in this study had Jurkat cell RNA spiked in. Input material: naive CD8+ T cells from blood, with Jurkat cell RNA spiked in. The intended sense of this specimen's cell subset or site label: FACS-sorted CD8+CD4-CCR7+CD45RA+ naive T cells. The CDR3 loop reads CASSRIGTGLGTDTQYF. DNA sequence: TGTGCCAGCAGTCGGATAGGGACAGGGCTTGGAACAGATACGCAGTATTTT.